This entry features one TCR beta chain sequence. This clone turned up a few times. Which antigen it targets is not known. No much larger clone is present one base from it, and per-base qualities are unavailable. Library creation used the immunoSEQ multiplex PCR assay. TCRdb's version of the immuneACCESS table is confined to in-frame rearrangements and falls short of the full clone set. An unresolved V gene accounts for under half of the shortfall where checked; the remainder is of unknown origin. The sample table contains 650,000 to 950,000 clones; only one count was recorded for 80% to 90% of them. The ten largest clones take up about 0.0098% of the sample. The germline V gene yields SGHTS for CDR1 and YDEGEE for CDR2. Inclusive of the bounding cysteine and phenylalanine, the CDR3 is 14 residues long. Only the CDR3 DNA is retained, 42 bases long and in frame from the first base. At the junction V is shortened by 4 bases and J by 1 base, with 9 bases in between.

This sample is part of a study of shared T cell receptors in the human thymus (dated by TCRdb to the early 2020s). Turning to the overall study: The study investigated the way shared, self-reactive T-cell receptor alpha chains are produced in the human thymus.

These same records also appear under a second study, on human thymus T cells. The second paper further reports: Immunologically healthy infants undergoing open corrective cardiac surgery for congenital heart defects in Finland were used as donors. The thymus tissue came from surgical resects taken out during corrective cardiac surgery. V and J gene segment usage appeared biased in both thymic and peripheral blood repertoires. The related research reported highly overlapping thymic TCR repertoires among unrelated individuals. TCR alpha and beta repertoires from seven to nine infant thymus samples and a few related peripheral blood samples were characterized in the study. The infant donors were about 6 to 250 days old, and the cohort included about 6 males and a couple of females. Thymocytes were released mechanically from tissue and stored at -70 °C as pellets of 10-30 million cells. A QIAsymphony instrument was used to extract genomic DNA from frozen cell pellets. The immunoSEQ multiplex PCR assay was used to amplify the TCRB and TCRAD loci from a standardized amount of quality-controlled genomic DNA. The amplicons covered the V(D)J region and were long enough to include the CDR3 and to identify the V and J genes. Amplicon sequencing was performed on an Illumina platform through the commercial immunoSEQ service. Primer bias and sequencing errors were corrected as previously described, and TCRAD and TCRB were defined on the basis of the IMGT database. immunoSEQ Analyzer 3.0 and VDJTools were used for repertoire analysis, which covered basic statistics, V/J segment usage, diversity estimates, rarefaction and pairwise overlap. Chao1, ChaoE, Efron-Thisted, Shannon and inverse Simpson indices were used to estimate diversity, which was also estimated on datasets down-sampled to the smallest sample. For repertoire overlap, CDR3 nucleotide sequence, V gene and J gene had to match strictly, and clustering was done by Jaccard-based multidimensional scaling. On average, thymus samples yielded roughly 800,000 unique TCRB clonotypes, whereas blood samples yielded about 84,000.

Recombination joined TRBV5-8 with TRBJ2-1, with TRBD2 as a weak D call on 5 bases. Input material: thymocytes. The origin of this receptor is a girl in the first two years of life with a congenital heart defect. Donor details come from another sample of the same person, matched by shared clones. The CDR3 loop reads CASSRTPSYNEQFF. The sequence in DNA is TGTGCCAGCAGCCGGACTCCTTCCTACAATGAGCAGTTCTTC. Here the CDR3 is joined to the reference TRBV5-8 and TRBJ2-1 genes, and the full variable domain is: EAGVTQSPTHLIKTRGQQATLRCSPISGHTSVYWYQQALGLGLQFLLWYDEGEERNRGNFPPRFSGRQFPNYSSELNVNALELEDSALYLCASSRTPSYNEQFFGPGTRLTVL.